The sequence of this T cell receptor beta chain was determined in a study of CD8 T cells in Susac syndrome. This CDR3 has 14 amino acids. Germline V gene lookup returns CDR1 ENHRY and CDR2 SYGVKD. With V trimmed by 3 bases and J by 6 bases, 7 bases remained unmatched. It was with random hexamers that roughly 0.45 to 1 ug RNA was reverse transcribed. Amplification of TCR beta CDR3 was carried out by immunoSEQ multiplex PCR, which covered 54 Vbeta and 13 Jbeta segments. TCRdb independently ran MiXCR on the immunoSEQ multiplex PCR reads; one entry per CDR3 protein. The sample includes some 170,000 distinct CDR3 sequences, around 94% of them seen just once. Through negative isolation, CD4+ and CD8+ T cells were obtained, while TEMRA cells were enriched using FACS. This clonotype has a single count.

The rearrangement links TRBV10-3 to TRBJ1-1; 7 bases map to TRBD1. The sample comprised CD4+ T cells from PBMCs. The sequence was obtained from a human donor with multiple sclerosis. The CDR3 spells CAISDPGQAAEAFF. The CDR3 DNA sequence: TGTGCCATCAGTGATCCCGGACAGGCCGCTGAAGCTTTCTTT.